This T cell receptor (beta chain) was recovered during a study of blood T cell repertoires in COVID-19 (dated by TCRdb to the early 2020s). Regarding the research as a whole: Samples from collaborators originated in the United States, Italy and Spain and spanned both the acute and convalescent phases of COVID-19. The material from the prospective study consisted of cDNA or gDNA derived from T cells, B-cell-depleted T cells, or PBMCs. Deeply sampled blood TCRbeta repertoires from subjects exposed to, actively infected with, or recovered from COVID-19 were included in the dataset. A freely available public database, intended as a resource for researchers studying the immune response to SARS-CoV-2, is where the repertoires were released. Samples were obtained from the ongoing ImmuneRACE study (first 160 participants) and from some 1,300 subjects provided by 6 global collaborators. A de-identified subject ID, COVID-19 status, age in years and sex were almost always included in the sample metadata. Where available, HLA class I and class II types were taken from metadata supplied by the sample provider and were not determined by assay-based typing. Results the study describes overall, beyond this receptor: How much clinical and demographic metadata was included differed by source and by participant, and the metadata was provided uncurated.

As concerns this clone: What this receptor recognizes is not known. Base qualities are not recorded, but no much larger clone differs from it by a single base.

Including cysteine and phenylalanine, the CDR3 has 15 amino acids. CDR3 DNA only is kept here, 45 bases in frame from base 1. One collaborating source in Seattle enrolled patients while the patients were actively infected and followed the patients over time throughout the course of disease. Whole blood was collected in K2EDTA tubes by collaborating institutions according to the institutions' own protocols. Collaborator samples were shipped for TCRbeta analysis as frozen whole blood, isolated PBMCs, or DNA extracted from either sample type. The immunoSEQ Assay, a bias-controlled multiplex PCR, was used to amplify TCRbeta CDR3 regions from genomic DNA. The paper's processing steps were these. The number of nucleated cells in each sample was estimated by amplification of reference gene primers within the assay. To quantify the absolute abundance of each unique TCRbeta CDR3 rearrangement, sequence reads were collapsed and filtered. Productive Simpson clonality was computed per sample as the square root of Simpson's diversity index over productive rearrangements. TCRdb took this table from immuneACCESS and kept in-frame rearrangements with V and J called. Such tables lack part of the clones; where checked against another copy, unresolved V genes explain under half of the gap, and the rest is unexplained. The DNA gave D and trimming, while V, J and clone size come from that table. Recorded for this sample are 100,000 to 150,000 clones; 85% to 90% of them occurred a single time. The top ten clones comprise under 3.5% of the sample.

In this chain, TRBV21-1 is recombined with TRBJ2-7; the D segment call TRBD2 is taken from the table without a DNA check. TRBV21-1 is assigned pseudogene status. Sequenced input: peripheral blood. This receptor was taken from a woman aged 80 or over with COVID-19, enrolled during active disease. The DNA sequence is TGTGCCAGCAGCAAAGGAGCGGAATCCACCTACGAGCAGTACTTC. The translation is CASSKGAESTYEQYF.